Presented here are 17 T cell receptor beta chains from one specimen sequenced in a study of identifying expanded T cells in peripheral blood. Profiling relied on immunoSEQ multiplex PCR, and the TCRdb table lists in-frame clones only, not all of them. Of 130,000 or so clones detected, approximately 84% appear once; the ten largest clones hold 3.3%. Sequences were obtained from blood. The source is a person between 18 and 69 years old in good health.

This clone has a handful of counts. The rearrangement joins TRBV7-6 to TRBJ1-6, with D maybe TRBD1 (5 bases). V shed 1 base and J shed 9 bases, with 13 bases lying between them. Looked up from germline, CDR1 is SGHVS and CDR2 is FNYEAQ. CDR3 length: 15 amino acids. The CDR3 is CASSLGGRPTSPLHF. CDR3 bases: TGTGCCAGCAGCTTAGGGGGCAGACCAACTTCACCCCTCCACTTT.

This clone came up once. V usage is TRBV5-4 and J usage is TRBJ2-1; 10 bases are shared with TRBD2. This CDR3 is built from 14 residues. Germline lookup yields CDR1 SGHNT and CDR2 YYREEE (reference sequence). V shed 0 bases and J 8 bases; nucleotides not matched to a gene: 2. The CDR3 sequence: CASSLERGGYEQFF. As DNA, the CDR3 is TGTGCCAGCAGCTTGGAGCGGGGGGGCTATGAGCAGTTCTTC.

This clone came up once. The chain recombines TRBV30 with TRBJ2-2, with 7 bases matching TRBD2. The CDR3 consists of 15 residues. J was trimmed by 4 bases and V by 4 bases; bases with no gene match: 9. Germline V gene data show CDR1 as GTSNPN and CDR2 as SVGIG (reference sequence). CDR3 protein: CAWTPGRVGTGELFF. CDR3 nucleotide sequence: TGTGCCTGGACCCCGGGGAGGGTGGGCACCGGGGAGCTGTTTTTT.

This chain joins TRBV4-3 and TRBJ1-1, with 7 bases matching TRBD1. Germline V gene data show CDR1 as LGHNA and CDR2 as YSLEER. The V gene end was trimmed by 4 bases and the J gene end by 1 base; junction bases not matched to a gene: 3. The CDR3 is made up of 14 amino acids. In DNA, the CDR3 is TGCGCCAGCAGCCCAGGGACAGAGAACACTGAAGCTTTCTTT. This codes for CASSPGTENTEAFF.

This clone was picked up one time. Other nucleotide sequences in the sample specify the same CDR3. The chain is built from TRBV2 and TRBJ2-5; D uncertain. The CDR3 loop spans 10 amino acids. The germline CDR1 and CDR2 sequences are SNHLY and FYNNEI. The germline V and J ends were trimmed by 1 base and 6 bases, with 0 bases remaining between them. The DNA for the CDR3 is TGTGCCAGCAGTGAAGAGACCCAGTACTTC. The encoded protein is CASSEETQYF.

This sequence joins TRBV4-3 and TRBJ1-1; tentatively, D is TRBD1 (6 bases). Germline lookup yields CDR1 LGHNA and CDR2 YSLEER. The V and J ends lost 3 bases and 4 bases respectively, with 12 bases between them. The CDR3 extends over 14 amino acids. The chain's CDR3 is CASSHGIGGTEAFF. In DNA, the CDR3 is TGCGCCAGCAGCCACGGGATAGGGGGCACTGAAGCTTTCTTT.

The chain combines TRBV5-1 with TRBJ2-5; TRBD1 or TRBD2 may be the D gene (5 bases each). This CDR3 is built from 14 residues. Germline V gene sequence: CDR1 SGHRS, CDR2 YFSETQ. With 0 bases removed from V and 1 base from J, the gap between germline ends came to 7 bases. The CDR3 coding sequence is TGCGCCAGCAGCTTGGGGGGACCCCAAGAGACCCAGTACTTC. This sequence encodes CASSLGGPQETQYF.

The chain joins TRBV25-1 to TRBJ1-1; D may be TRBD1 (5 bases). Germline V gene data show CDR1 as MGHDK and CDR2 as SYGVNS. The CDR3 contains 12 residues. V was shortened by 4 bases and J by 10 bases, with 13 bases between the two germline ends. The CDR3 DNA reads TGTGCCAGCAGTGGCCAGGACACCGGAGCTTTCTTT. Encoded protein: CASSGQDTGAFF.

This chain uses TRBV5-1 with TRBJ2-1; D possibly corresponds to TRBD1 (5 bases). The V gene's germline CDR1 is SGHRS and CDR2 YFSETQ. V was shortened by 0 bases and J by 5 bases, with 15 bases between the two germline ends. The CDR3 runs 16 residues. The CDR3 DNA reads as TGCGCCAGCAGCTTGGGGCCCAGGGCCCCCGACAATGAGCAGTTCTTC. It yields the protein CASSLGPRAPDNEQFF.

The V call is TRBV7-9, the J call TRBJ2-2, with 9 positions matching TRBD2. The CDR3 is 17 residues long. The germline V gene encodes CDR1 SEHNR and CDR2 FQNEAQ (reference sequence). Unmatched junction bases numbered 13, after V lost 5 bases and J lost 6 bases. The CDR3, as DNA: TGTGCCAGCAGCCTCCCCGCACTCGGACTAGCGTCCGGGGAGCTGTTTTTT. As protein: CASSLPALGLASGELFF.

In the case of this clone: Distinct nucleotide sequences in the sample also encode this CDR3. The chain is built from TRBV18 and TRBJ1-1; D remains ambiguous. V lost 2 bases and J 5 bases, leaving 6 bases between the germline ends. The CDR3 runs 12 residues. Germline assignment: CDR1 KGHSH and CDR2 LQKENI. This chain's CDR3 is CASSPGLTEAFF. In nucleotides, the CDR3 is TGTGCCAGCTCACCAGGATTAACTGAAGCTTTCTTT. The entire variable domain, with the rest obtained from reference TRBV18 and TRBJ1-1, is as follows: NAGVMQNPRHLVRRRGQEARLRCSPMKGHSHVYWYRQLPEEGLKFMVYLQKENIIDESGMPKERFSAEFPKEGPSILRIQQVVRGDSAAYFCASSPGLTEAFFGQGTRLTVV.

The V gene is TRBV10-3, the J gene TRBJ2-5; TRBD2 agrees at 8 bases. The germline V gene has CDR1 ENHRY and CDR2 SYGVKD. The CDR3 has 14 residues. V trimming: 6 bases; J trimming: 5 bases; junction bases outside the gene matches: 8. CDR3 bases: TGTGCCATCAGCAGCGGGGGAATCGGTGAGACCCAGTACTTC. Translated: CAISSGGIGETQYF.

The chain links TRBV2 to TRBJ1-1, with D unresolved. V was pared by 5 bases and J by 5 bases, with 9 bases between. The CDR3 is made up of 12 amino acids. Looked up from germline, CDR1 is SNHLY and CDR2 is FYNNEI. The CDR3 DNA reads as TGTGCCAGCAGTTACTCGGGGACTGAAGCTTTCTTT. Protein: CASSYSGTEAFF.

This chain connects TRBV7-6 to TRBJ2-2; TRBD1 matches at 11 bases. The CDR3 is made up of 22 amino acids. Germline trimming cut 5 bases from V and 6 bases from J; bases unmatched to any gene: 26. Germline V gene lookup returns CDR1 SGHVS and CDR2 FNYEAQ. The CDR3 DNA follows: TGTGCCAGCAGCACAAGTTCTACCGGGACAGGGGGTCTTACCTTCAAATCCGGGGAGCTGTTTTTT. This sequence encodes CASSTSSTGTGGLTFKSGELFF.

CDR3 protein: CASSPTDRGHGYTF. The CDR3, as DNA: TGCGCCAGCAGTCCCACTGACAGGGGGCACGGCTACACCTTC. The genes are TRBV10-1 and TRBJ1-2, with 10 bases that match TRBD1. The V and J ends lost 5 bases and 8 bases, in that order; junction bases with no gene match: 8. The CDR3 is made up of 14 amino acids. Germline V lookup: CDR1 WNHNN, CDR2 SYGVQD (reference sequence).

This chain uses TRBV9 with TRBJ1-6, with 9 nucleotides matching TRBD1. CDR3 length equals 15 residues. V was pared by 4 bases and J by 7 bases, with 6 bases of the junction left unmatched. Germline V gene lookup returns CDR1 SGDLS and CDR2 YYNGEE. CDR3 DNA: TGTGCCAGCAGCCCCGGACAGGGGAAGAATTCACCCCTCCACTTT. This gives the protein CASSPGQGKNSPLHF.

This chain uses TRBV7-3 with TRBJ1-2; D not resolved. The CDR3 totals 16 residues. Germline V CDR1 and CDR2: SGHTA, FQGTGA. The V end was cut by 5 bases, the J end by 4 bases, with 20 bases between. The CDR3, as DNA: TGTGCCAGCAGCCCTGGCGAGGGCGGTTCAATCTATGGCTACACCTTC. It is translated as CASSPGEGGSIYGYTF.